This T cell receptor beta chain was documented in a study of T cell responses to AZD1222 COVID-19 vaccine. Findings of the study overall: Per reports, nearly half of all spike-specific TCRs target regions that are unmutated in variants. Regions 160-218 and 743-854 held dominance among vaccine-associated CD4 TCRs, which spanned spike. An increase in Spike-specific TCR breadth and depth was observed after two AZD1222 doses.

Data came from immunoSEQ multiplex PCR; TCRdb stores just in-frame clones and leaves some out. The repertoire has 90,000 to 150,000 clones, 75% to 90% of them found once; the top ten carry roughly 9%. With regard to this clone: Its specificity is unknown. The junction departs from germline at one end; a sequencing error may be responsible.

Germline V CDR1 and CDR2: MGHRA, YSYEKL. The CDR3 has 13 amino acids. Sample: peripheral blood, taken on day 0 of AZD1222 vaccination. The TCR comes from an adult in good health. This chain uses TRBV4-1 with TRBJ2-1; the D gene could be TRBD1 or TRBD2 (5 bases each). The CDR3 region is CARSRGRADEQFF. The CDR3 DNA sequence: TGCGCCCGCAGCCGGGGCAGGGCCGATGAGCAGTTCTTC.